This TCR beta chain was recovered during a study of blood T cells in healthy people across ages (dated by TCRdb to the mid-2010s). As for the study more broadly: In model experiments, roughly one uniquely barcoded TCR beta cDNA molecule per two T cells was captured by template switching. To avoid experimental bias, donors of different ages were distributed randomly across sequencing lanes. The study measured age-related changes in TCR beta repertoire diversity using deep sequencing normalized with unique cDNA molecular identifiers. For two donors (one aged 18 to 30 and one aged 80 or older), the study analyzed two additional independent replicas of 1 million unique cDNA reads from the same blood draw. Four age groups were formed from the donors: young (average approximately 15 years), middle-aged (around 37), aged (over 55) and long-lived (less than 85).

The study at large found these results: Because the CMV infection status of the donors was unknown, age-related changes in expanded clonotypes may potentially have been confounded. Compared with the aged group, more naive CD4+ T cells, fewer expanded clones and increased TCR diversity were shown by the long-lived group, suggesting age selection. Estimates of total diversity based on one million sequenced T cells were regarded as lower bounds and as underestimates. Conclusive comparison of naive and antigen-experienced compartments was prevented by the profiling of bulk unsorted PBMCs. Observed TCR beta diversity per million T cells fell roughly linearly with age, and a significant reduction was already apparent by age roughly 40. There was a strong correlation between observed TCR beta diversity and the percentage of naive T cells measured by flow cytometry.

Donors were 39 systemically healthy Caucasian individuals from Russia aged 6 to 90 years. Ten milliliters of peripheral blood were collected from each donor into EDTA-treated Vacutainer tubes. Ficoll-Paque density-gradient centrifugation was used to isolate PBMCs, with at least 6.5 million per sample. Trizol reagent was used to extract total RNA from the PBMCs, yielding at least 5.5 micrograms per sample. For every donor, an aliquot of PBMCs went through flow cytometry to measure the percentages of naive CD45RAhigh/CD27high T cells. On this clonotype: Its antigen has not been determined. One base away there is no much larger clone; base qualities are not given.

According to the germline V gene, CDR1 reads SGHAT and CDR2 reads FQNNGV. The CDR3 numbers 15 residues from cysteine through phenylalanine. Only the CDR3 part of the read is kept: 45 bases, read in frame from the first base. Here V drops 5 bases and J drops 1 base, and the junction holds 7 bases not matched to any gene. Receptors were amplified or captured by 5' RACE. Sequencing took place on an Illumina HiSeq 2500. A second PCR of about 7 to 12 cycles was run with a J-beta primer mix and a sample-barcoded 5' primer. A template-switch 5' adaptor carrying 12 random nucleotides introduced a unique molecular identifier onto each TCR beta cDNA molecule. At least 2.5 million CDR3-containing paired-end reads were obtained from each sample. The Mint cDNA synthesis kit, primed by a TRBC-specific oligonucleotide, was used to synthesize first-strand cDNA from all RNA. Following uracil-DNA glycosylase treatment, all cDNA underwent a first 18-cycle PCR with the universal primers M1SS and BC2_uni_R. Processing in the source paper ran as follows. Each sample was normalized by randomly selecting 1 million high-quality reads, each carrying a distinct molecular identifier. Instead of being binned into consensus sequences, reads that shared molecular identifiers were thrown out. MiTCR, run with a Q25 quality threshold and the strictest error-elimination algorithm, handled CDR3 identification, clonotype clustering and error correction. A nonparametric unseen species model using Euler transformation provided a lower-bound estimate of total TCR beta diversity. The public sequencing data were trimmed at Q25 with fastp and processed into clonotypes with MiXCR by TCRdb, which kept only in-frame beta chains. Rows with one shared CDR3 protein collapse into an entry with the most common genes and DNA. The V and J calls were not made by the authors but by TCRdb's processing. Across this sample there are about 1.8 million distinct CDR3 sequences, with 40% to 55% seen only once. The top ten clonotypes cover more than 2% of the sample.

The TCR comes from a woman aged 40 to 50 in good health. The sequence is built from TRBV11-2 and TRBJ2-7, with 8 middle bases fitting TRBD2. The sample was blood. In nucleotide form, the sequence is TGTGCCAGCAGCGCCGGGACTAGGGATTCCTACGAGCAGTACTTC. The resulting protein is CASSAGTRDSYEQYF.